Shown below are 14 T cell receptor beta chains from a single sample sequenced in a study of cytomegalovirus exposure and HLA in healthy donors. Primers for the PCR totalled 60 Vbeta and 13 Jbeta. The assay was immunoSEQ multiplex PCR, and TCRdb's table has in-frame clones only and misses some. The table has almost 200,000 clones, about 76% seen once. The specimen sequenced was PBMCs. The receptors come from a male donor in good health and CMV-seropositive.

The CDR3 reads CASSHGGYEQYF. CDR3 sequence (DNA): TGTGCCAGCAGCCACGGGGGTTACGAGCAGTACTTC. This sequence joins TRBV6-5 and TRBJ2-7, with a tentative D call TRBD2 (6 bases). The ends were cut back, 6 bases at V and 4 bases at J, with 10 bases in the middle. Germline V gene data show CDR1 as MNHEY and CDR2 as SVGAGI. This CDR3 is built from 12 residues.

This rearrangement joins TRBV4-2 to TRBJ2-7; D is perhaps TRBD2 (6 bases). The V gene's germline CDR1 is LGHNA and CDR2 YNFKEQ. Trimming removed 4 bases at V and 0 bases at J, with 13 bases between. The CDR3 runs to 15 residues. The CDR3, as DNA: TGTGCCAGCAGCCCGCGGGACGGTCACTCCTACGAGCAGTACTTC. Amino acid sequence: CASSPRDGHSYEQYF.

The CDR3 loop is CSGEGTGANTGELFF. CDR3 DNA sequence: TGCAGCGGCGAGGGGACAGGCGCGAACACCGGGGAGCTGTTTTTT. The rearrangement uses TRBV29-1 and TRBJ2-2; 8 bases agree with TRBD1. The CDR3 consists of 15 residues. Germline values: CDR1 SQVTM, CDR2 ANQGSEA. After removal of 7 bases from V and 0 bases from J, the junction contained 7 bases not matched to a gene.

Of note for this clone: Sequence at one end of the junction differs from germline and may be a read error. The V gene is TRBV7-9, the J gene TRBJ1-3; D is possibly TRBD1 (5 bases). Germline lookup yields CDR1 SEHNR and CDR2 FQNEAQ (reference sequence). The CDR3 loop spans 18 amino acids. The CDR3 loop is CSSRIRLEGRRAGNTIYF. CDR3 bases: TGTTCCAGCAGAATAAGGTTGGAGGGACGCAGGGCCGGAAACACCATATATTTT.

The V and J genes are TRBV27 and TRBJ2-7; TRBD2 matches at 8 bases. After removal of 5 bases from V and 2 bases from J, the junction contained 5 bases not matched to a gene. The germline V gene encodes CDR1 MNHEY and CDR2 SMNVEV (reference sequence). The CDR3 consists of 14 residues. Written as DNA, the CDR3 is TGTGCCAGCAGTAGAAGCGGGGGAACCTACGAGCAGTACTTC. It specifies CASSRSGGTYEQYF.

As DNA, the CDR3 is TGTGCCGTCTCACTCACAGGGCTGGGTGAAAAACTGTTTTTT. As protein: CAVSLTGLGEKLFF. This chain links TRBV7-2 with TRBJ1-4, with a weak D call TRBD1 (6 bases). Germline CDR1 reads SGHTA; CDR2 reads FQGNSA. This CDR3 has 14 amino acids. The V end was cut by 11 bases, the J end by 7 bases, with 20 bases between.

V and J are TRBV9 and TRBJ2-1, with 11 bases that match TRBD2. Losses at the gene ends were 0 bases for V and 10 bases for J; bases not matched to a gene: 6. The CDR3 has 15 residues. Germline values: CDR1 SGDLS, CDR2 YYNGEE. The CDR3 bases are TGTGCCAGCAGCGTAGTACTAGCGGGAGCATCGGAGCAGTTCTTC. Its protein is CASSVVLAGASEQFF.

V and J are TRBV5-4 and TRBJ2-7; D might be TRBD1 (5 bases). Germline lookup yields CDR1 SGHNT and CDR2 YYREEE (reference sequence). The V and J ends lost 7 bases and 0 bases respectively, with 11 bases between them. The CDR3 length is 13 residues. DNA for the CDR3: TGTGCCAGCGCATTACAGGACTCCTACGAGCAGTACTTC. Its translation is CASALQDSYEQYF. Filled out from reference TRBV5-4 and TRBJ2-7, the complete variable domain reads ETGVTQSPTHLIKTRGQQVTLRCSSQSGHNTVSWYQQALGQGPQFIFQYYREEENGRGNFPPRFSGLQFPNYSSELNVNALELDDSALYLCASALQDSYEQYFGPGTRLTVT.

This rearrangement joins TRBV6-1 to TRBJ1-6; D gene ambiguous. This CDR3 contains 13 residues. Per germline, CDR1 MNHNS and CDR2 SASEGT. Trimming took off 3 bases at V and 7 bases at J, with 7 bases between the two ends. The CDR3 coding sequence is TGTGCCAGCAGTGAGAGGGAGAATTCACCCCTCCACTTT. The encoded protein is CASSERENSPLHF.

This clone was recorded a few times. The chain links TRBV4-3 to TRBJ1-1; tentatively, D is TRBD1 (6 bases). Germline CDR1 reads LGHNA; CDR2 reads YSLEER. The CDR3 consists of 17 residues. The ends were cut back, 3 bases at V and 0 bases at J, with 17 bases in the middle. The CDR3 sequence: CASSHGPKGQLNTEAFF. The CDR3 coding sequence is TGCGCCAGCAGCCATGGCCCTAAAGGACAGCTGAACACTGAAGCTTTCTTT.

This clone was recorded once. The V call is TRBV14, the J call TRBJ1-6; TRBD1 is a possible D gene (6 bases). CDR3 length: 18 residues. V shed 0 bases and J shed 2 bases, with 14 bases lying between them. From germline, CDR1 is SGHDN and CDR2 FVKESK. DNA of the CDR3: TGTGCCAGCAGCCAAGATGTCGCAGGGGTCACCTATAATTCACCCCTCCACTTT. Protein product: CASSQDVAGVTYNSPLHF.

A single count supports this clone. The chain employs TRBV7-6 and TRBJ2-1, with TRBD2 matching over 10 bases. The J segment lost 1 base and the V segment lost 2 bases, leaving 5 bases of the junction unmatched. The CDR3 consists of 17 residues. From germline, CDR1 is SGHVS and CDR2 FNYEAQ. CDR3 region: CASSLRRTSGSYNEQFF. The CDR3 DNA reads TGTGCCAGCAGCTTACGGCGGACTAGCGGATCCTACAATGAGCAGTTCTTC.

The rearrangement uses TRBV18 and TRBJ1-1; no reliable D call. Trimming pared 8 bases from V and 1 base from J, leaving 11 bases between. This CDR3 is 13 amino acids long. Germline-derived CDR1 and CDR2 are KGHSH and LQKENI. The CDR3 DNA reads TGTGCCAGCCAGGATGTCTCGAACACTGAAGCTTTCTTT. Encoded protein: CASQDVSNTEAFF.

The chain couples TRBV6-5 to TRBJ2-7; D ambiguous. CDR1 is MNHEY and CDR2 is SVGAGI in the germline V gene. There are 15 residues in the CDR3. Trimming left V 0 bases short and J 0 bases short, with 9 bases between. The CDR3 loop is CASSYSGGLSYEQYF. The CDR3 nucleotides read TGTGCCAGCAGTTACTCTGGCGGCCTCTCCTACGAGCAGTACTTC.